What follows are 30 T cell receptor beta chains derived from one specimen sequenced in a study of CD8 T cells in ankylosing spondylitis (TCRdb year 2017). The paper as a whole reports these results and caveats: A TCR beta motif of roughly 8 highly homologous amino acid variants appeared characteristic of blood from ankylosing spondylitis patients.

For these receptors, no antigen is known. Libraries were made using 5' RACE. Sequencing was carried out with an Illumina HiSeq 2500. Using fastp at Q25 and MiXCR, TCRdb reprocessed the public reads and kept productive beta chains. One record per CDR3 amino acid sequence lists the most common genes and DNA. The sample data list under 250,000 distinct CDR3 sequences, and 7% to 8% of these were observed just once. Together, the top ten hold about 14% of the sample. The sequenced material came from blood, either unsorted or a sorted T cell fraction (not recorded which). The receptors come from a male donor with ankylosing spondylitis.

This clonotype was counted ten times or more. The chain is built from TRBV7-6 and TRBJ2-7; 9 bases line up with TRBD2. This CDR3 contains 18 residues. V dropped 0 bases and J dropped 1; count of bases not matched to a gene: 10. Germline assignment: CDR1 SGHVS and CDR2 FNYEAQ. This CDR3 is CASSLAGTSSLGSYEQYF. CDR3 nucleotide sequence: TGTGCCAGCAGCTTAGCGGGGACTAGCTCGCTTGGGTCCTACGAGCAGTACTTC.

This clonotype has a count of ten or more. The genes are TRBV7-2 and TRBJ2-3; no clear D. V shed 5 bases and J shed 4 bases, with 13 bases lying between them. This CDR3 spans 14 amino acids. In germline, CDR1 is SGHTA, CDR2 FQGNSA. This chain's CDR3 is CASSRTMAPDTQYF. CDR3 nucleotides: TGTGCCAGCAGCCGAACTATGGCCCCAGATACGCAGTATTTT.

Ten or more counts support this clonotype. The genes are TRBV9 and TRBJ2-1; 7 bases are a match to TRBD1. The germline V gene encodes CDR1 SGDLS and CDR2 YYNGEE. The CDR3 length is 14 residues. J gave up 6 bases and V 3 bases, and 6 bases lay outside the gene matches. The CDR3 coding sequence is TGTGCCAGCAGCGACAGGGGTACCTCCAATGAGCAGTTCTTC. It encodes CASSDRGTSNEQFF.

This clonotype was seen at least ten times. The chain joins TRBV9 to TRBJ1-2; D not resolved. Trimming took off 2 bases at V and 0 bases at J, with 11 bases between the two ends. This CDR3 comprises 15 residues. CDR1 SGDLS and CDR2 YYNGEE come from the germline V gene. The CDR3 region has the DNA TGTGCCAGCAGCGTTAGGGCCTCCCCTAACTATGGCTACACCTTC. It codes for CASSVRASPNYGYTF.

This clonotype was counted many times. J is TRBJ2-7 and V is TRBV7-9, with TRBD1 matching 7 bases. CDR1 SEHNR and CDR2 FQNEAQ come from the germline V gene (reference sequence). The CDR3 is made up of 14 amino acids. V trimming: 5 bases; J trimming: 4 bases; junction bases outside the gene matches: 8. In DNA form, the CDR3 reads TGTGCCAGCAGCCCTCCGGGACAGTCGTACGAGCAGTACTTC. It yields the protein CASSPPGQSYEQYF.

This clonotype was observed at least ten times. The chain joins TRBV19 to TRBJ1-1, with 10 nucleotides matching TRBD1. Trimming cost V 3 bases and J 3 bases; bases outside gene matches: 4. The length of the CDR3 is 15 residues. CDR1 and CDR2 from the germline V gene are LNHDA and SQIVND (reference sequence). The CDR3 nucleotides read TGTGCCAGTAGTATCCGGGACAGGGGAGACACTGAAGCTTTCTTT. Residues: CASSIRDRGDTEAFF.

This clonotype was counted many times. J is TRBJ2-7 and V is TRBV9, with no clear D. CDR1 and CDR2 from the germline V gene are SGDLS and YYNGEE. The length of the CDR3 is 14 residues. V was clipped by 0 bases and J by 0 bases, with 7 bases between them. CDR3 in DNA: TGTGCCAGCAGCGTAGGGGATAGCTCCTACGAGCAGTACTTC. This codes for CASSVGDSSYEQYF.

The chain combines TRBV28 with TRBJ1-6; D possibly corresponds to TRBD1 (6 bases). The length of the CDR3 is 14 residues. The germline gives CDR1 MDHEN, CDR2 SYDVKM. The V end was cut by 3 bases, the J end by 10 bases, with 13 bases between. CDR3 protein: CASSFWTELSPLHF. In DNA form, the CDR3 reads TGTGCCAGCAGTTTTTGGACAGAACTATCACCCCTCCACTTT.

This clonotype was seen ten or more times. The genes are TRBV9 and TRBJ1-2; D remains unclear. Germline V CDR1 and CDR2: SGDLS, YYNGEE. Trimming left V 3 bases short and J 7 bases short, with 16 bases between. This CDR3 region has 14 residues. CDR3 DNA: TGTGCCAGCAGCGCCCTACGGGCTAATGGTGGCTACACCTTC. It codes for CASSALRANGGYTF.

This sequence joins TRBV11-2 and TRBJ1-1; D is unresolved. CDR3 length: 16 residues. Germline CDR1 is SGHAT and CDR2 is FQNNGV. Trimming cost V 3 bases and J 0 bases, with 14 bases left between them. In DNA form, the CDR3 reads TGTGCCAGCAGCTTCCCCAAAGGAGATATGAACACTGAAGCTTTCTTT. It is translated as CASSFPKGDMNTEAFF.

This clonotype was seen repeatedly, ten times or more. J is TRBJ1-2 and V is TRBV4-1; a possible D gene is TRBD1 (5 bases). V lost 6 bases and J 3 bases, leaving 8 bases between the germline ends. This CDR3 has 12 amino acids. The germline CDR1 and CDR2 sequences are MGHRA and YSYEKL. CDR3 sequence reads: CASSQGDYGYTF. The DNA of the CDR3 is TGCGCCAGCAGTCAGGGCGACTATGGCTACACCTTC.

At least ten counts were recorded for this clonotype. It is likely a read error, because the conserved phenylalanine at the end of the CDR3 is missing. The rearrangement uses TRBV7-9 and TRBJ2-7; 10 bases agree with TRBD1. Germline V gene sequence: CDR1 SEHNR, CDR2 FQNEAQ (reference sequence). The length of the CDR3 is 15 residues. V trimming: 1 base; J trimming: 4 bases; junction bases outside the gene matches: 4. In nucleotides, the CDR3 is TGTGCCAGCAGCTTAGTGGGGACAGGGGAGTACGAGCAGTACCTC. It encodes CASSLVGTGEYEQYL.

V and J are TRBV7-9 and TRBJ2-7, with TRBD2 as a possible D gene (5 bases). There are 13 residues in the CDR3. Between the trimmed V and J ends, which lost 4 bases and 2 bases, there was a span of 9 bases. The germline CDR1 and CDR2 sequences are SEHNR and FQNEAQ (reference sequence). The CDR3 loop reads CASSYPRAYEQYF. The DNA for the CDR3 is TGTGCCAGCAGCTACCCGAGGGCCTACGAGCAGTACTTC. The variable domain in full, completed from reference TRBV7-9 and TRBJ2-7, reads DTGVSQNPRHKITKRGQNVTFRCDPISEHNRLYWYRQTLGQGPEFLTYFQNEAQLEKSRLLSDRFSAERPKGSFSTLEIQRTEQGDSAMYLCASSYPRAYEQYFGPGTRLTVT.

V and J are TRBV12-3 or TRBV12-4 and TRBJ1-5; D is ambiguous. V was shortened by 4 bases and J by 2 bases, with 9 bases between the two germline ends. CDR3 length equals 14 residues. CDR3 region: CASSWSEGNQPQHF. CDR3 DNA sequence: TGTGCCAGCAGTTGGAGTGAGGGCAATCAGCCCCAGCATTTT.

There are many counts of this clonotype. CDR3: CASSFGRIGTDTQYF. DNA for the CDR3: TGTGCCAGCAGCTTCGGGCGGATAGGGACAGATACGCAGTATTTT. The chain combines TRBV7-3 with TRBJ2-3; D remains ambiguous. This CDR3 comprises 15 residues. Germline V gene lookup returns CDR1 SGHTA and CDR2 FQGTGA. The V gene lost 3 bases and the J gene lost 3 bases, with 13 bases spanning the gap.

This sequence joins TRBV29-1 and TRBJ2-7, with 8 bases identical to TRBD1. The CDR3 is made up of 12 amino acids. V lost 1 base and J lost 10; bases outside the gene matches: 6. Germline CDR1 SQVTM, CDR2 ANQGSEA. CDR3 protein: CSVEGTGPDQYF. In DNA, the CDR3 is TGCAGCGTTGAAGGGACAGGGCCCGATCAGTACTTC.

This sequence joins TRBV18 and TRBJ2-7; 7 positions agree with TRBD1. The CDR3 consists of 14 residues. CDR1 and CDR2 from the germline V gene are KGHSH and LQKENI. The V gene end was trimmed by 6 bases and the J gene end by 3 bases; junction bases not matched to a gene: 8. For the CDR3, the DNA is TGTGCCAGCTCGCTCAGGGACAGCTTCTACGAGCAGTACTTC. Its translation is CASSLRDSFYEQYF. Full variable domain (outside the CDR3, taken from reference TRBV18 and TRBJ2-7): NAGVMQNPRHLVRRRGQEARLRCSPMKGHSHVYWYRQLPEEGLKFMVYLQKENIIDESGMPKERFSAEFPKEGPSILRIQQVVRGDSAAYFCASSLRDSFYEQYFGPGTRLTVT.

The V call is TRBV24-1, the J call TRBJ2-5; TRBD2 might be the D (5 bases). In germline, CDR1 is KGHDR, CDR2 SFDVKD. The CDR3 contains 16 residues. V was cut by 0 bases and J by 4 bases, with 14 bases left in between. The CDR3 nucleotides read TGTGCCACCAGTGATTTGAGAGCGGCTCCGGGAGAGACCCAGTACTTC. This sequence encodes CATSDLRAAPGETQYF.

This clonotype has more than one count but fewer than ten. The CDR3 sequence: CASSPRRSGELFF. In nucleotides, the CDR3 is TGCGCCAGCAGCCCCCGCCGGAGCGGGGAGCTGTTTTTT. V usage is TRBV4-1 and J usage is TRBJ2-2; D gene uncertain. V dropped 4 bases and J dropped 7 bases, with 10 bases sitting between them. Germline CDR1 is MGHRA and CDR2 is YSYEKL. The CDR3 runs to 13 residues.

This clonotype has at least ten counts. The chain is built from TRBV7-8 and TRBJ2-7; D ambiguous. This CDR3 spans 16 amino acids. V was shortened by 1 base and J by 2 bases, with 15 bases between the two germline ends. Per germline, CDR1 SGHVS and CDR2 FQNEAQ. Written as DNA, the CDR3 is TGTGCCAGCAGCTTAGATGGGGATCCCCTCGCCTACGAGCAGTACTTC. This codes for CASSLDGDPLAYEQYF.

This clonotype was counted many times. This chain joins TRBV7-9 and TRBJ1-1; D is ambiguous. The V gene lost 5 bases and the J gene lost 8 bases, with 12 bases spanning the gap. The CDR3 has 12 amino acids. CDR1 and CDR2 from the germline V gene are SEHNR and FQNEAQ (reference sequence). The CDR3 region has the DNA TGTGCCAGCAGCCCCGAGACCCGGGAAGCTTTCTTT. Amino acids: CASSPETREAFF.

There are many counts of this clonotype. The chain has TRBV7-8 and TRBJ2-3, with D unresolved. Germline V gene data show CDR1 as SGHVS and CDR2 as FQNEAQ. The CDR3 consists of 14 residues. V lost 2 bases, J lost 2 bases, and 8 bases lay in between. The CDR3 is CASSLWRHTDTQYF. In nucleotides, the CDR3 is TGTGCCAGCAGCTTATGGCGGCACACAGATACGCAGTATTTT.

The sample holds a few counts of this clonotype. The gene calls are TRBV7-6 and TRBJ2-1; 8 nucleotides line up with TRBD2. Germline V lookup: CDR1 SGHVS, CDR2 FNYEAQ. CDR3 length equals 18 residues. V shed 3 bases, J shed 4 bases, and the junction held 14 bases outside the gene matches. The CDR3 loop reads CASSFERSGTSRYNEQFF. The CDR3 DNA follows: TGTGCCAGCAGCTTTGAAAGATCCGGGACTAGTAGGTACAATGAGCAGTTCTTC.

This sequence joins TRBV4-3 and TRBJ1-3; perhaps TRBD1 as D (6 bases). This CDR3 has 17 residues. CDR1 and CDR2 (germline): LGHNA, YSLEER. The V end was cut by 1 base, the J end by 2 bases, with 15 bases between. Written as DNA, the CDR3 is TGCGCCAGCAGCCAAGGAACAGGGTCGGCTACTGGAAACACCATATATTTT. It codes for CASSQGTGSATGNTIYF.

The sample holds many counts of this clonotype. The CDR3 region is CSAAILNTEAFF. For the CDR3, the DNA is TGCAGTGCTGCTATCCTGAACACTGAAGCTTTCTTT. The chain carries TRBV20-1 and TRBJ1-1; D is ambiguous. Trimming pared 5 bases from V and 0 bases from J, leaving 7 bases between. There are 12 residues in the CDR3. Germline V gene lookup returns CDR1 DFQATT and CDR2 SNEGSKA (reference sequence).

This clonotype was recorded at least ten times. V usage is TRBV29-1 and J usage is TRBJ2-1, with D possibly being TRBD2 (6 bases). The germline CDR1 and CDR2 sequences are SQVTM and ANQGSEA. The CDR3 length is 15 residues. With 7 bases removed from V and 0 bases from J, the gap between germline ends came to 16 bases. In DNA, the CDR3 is TGCAGCGCCACTTCGGAGGGTGGCTCCTACAATGAGCAGTTCTTC. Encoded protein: CSATSEGGSYNEQFF.

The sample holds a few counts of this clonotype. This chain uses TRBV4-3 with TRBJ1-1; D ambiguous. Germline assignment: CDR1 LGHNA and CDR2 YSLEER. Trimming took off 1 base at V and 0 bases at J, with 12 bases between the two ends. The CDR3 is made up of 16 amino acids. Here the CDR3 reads CASSQGSWGLNTEAFF. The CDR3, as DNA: TGCGCCAGCAGCCAAGGATCTTGGGGATTGAACACTGAAGCTTTCTTT.

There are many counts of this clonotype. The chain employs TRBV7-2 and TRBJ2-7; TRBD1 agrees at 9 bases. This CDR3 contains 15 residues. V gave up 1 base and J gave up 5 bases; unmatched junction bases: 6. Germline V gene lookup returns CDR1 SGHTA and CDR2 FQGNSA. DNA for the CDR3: TGTGCCAGCAGCTTAGGTGGACAGGGGAGGAACGAGCAGTACTTC. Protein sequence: CASSLGGQGRNEQYF.

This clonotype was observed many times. The CDR3 nucleotides are TGCGCCAGCAGCTTGATGGGGGGCCCGAACACTGAAGCTTTCTTT. Translation: CASSLMGGPNTEAFF. The chain joins TRBV5-1 to TRBJ1-1; D perhaps matches TRBD1 (6 bases). Trimming removed 1 base at V and 1 base at J, with 11 bases between. This CDR3 is built from 15 residues. In germline, CDR1 is SGHRS, CDR2 YFSETQ.

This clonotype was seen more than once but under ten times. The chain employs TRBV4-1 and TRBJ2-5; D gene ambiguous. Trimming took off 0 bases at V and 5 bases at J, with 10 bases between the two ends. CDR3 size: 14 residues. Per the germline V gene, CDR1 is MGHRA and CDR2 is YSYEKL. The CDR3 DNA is TGCGCCAGCAGCCAAGATTTCCCCACCGAGACCCAGTACTTC. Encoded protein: CASSQDFPTETQYF.